These T cell receptor beta chains were read from a single sample in a study of cytomegalovirus exposure and HLA in healthy donors. Sequencing used immunoSEQ multiplex PCR; TCRdb keeps in-frame clones, though not all of them. The sample shows fewer than 200,000 clones, about 86% of them seen only once. The sequenced sample consisted of PBMCs. The source is a woman aged 25 to 45 in good health and CMV-seronegative. The CDR3 runs from the conserved cysteine through the conserved F or W. Each record gives: V gene, J gene, D gene, clone size, CDR3 DNA, CDR3 protein. A D gene is named only where the DNA matches it firmly. A clone size is listed for some rows: how often the clone was seen (once, few, many), or a class if it is expanded.

TRBV19	TRBJ1-6	TRBD1	NA	TGTGCCACGACCGGGACAGGGGTTTCACCCCTCCACTTT	CATTGTGVSPLHF
TRBV5-1	TRBJ1-3	NA	once	TGCGCCAGCCGACAGTCTCTCTCTGGAAACACCATATATTTT	CASRQSLSGNTIYF
TRBV27	TRBJ2-1	TRBD1	NA	TGTGCCAGCAGTTTTGGGACAGGGGTCTACAATGAGCAGTTCTTC	CASSFGTGVYNEQFF
TRBV5-6	TRBJ1-6	NA	once	TGTGCCAGCAGCTTGGTGGGCAGGAGGAGCTCCTATAATTCACCCCTCCACTTT	CASSLVGRRSSYNSPLHF
TRBV27	TRBJ1-1	NA	few	TGTGCCAGCAGTTTAGTATCACTAGGCACTGAAGCTTTCTTT	CASSLVSLGTEAFF
TRBV6-1	TRBJ2-5	NA	once	TGTGCCAGCAGTGAAGTCTATGCAGAGACCCAGTACTTC	CASSEVYAETQYF
TRBV6-1	TRBJ2-1	NA	NA	TGTGCCAGCAACCAGGACCCACGGGATCACAATGAGCAGTTCTTC	CASNQDPRDHNEQFF
TRBV7-9	TRBJ1-5	NA	NA	TGTGCCAGCAGCCCAACGACAGGTTTGCAGCCCCAGCATTTT	CASSPTTGLQPQHF
TRBV5-1	TRBJ2-7	NA	NA	TGCGCCAGCAGCTTGGATGCGGGAACCTACGAGCAGTACTTC	CASSLDAGTYEQYF
TRBV5-1	TRBJ2-3	TRBD2	NA	TGCGCCAGCAGCTTCTTTGGACTAGCGGGGGCCAACACAGATACGCAGTATTTT	CASSFFGLAGANTDTQYF
TRBV9	TRBJ1-1	TRBD1	NA	TGTGCCAGCAGCGTAACAGGGGGTTCCCAGAGTATTGAAGCTTTCTTT	CASSVTGGSQSIEAFF
TRBV5-6	TRBJ2-4	NA	NA	TGTGCCAGCATTCTGACAGGAACAAACATTCAGTACTTC	CASILTGTNIQYF
TRBV27	TRBJ2-1	TRBD2	NA	TGTGCCAGCAGTTTAGCGGCTAGCGGGGGGCTGCACAATGAGCAGTTCTTC	CASSLAASGGLHNEQFF
TRBV11-2	TRBJ2-7	TRBD2	once	TGTGCCAGCAGCACCGGACTAGCGGGGGGGTCAAACTACGAGCAGTACTTC	CASSTGLAGGSNYEQYF
TRBV9	TRBJ2-1	NA	NA	TGTGCCAGCAGCCCCGGCGCGGGGTCCTACAATGAGCAGTTCTTC	CASSPGAGSYNEQFF
TRBV9	TRBJ1-3	NA	NA	TGTGCCAGCAGCGTATCCGAGTCTGGAAACACCATATATTTT	CASSVSESGNTIYF
TRBV2	TRBJ2-7	TRBD1	NA	TGTGCCAGCCTGGGACAGGGGGTCTCCTACGAGCAGTACTTC	CASLGQGVSYEQYF
TRBV5-8	TRBJ1-2	TRBD1	NA	TGTGCCAGCTCTCCGACAGGGGAATCTGTCTATGGCTACACCTTC	CASSPTGESVYGYTF
TRBV6-1	TRBJ2-2	TRBD2	NA	TGTGCCAGCAGTGAAGCAGCGGGGGGGCCCGGGGAGCTGTTTTTT	CASSEAAGGPGELFF
TRBV10-3	TRBJ1-1	TRBD1	few	TGTGCCATCAGTGAGTCGGGCCTAGGACAGGGTGAAGCTTTCTTT	CAISESGLGQGEAFF
TRBV5-1	TRBJ2-1	TRBD1	NA	TGCGCCAGCAGCTTGGGACAGGGAAATGAGCAGTTCTTC	CASSLGQGNEQFF
TRBV7-8	TRBJ2-5	TRBD1	NA	TGTGCCAGCAGCCTGGGACAGAGGCAAGAGACCCAGTACTTC	CASSLGQRQETQYF
TRBV6-5	TRBJ2-7	NA	NA	TGTGCCAGCCGGGTGGGGAGCTCCTACGAGCAGTACTTC	CASRVGSSYEQYF
TRBV27	TRBJ2-1	NA	NA	TGTGCCAGCAGTTTTGTGGGGGCGCCTCGCTACAATGAGCAGTTCTTC	CASSFVGAPRYNEQFF
TRBV27	TRBJ2-2	NA	NA	TGTGCCAGCAGAGACTTCGAGGGTGACACCGGGGAGCTGTTTTTT	CASRDFEGDTGELFF
TRBV29-1	TRBJ2-5	NA	once	TGCAGCGTTGAGACGGGGCAAGAGACCCAGTACTTC	CSVETGQETQYF
TRBV9	TRBJ2-1	NA	NA	TGTGCCAGCAGCACGAGCGGAGGGGAGGAGCAGTTCTTC	CASSTSGGEEQFF
TRBV6-5	TRBJ2-7	TRBD2	NA	TGTGCCAGCAGTTACTCGGTTGCTAGCGGGGTTCACGAGCAGTACTTC	CASSYSVASGVHEQYF
TRBV7-8	TRBJ1-5	NA	NA	TGTGCCAGCAGCATTTTCAGGGGTAGCAATCAGCCCCAGCATTTT	CASSIFRGSNQPQHF
TRBV4-1	TRBJ2-1	NA	NA	TGCGCCAGCAGCCAAGTCTCAGGATCGTCCTACAATGAGCAGTTCTTC	CASSQVSGSSYNEQFF
TRBV29-1	TRBJ1-1	NA	NA	TGCAGCGTAAGTCCTAGCAACACTGAAGCTTTCTTT	CSVSPSNTEAFF
TRBV4-3	TRBJ1-2	NA	NA	TGCGCCAGCAGCCAAGATAAGACAGGTTCACTCTATGGCTACACCTTC	CASSQDKTGSLYGYTF
TRBV7-2	TRBJ2-1	NA	NA	TGTGCCAGCAGCATCTACACCCAGGTTTACAATGAGCAGTTCTTC	CASSIYTQVYNEQFF
TRBV9	TRBJ2-7	NA	NA	TGTGCCAGCAGCGTGCCCCACCGCGGTACCTACGAGCAGTACTTC	CASSVPHRGTYEQYF
TRBV5-6	TRBJ1-5	TRBD1	NA	TGTGCCAGCAGCTGGGGACAGGGTGGCAATCAGCCCCAGCATTTT	CASSWGQGGNQPQHF
TRBV9	TRBJ1-2	NA	NA	TGTGCCAGCAGCGTAGGGGACACCTATGGCTACACCTTC	CASSVGDTYGYTF
TRBV7-6	TRBJ2-5	TRBD2	NA	TGTGCCAGCAGCTTACTGGCGGGGGGTGAGGAGACCCAGTACTTC	CASSLLAGGEETQYF
TRBV6-5	TRBJ2-2	NA	NA	TGTGCCAGCAGTTACTCACAGGGATCCGGGGAGCTGTTTTTT	CASSYSQGSGELFF
TRBV10-2	TRBJ2-7	NA	NA	TGCGCCAGCGCAGCGCAGGGGCCGTACGAGCAGTACTTC	CASAAQGPYEQYF
TRBV12-5	TRBJ1-2	NA	NA	TGTGCTAGTGGTCCGGGGGGGAGCCCAACCGATCTCGACTATGGCTACACCTTC	CASGPGGSPTDLDYGYTF
TRBV6-5	TRBJ2-2	TRBD2	NA	TGTGCCAGCAGCCGAGCGGGACCCACCGGGGAGCTGTTTTTT	CASSRAGPTGELFF
TRBV5-4	TRBJ2-1	NA	NA	TGTGCCAGCAGCTCCTCACAGGGACCTAACTACAATGAGCAGTTCTTC	CASSSSQGPNYNEQFF
TRBV30	TRBJ1-4	NA	NA	TGTGCCTGGAGTGTAGACGGGGTTCGTGAAAAACTGTTTTTT	CAWSVDGVREKLFF
TRBV19	TRBJ1-5	TRBD1	NA	TGTGCCAGTAGTATAGGGGGACAGGGAGCCCTCCACCTGGATTTT	CASSIGGQGALHLDF
TRBV9	TRBJ1-3	NA	once	TGTGCCAGCAGCGTGGTTCCCGGGACAGGAAACACCATATATTTT	CASSVVPGTGNTIYF
TRBV4-1	TRBJ1-6	TRBD1	few	TGCGCCAGCAGCCAAGTTGGACAGGGGCTAAACAATTCACCCCTCCACTTT	CASSQVGQGLNNSPLHF
TRBV4-2	TRBJ1-2	NA	NA	TGTGCCAGCAGCCAAGCCCCCGATGGCTACACCTTC	CASSQAPDGYTF
TRBV5-6	TRBJ2-3	NA	NA	TGTGCCAGCAGCACGGGGGGCGTGACAGATACGCAGTATTTT	CASSTGGVTDTQYF
TRBV7-2	TRBJ2-1	TRBD2	NA	TGTGCCAGCAGCCGACTAGCGGGGTACTACAATGAGCAGTTCTTC	CASSRLAGYYNEQFF
TRBV2	TRBJ1-2	NA	NA	TGTGCCAGCAGTGAAGTACCGAGCTATGGCTACACCTTC	CASSEVPSYGYTF
TRBV18	TRBJ2-2	TRBD2	few	TGTGCCAGCTCACGCGAGTCCGTAGCGGGGGACACCGGGGAGCTGTTTTTT	CASSRESVAGDTGELFF